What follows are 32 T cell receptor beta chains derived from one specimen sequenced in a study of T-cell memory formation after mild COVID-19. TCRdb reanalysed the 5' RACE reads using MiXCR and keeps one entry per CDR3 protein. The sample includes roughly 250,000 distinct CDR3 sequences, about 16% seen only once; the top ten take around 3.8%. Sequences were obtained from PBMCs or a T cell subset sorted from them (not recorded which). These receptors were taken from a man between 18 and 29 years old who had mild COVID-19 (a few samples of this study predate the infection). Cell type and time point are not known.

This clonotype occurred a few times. The CDR3 loop is CASSHLKAGHGATEAFF. The CDR3 nucleotides read TGCGCCAGCAGCCACCTTAAGGCGGGCCATGGGGCCACTGAAGCTTTCTTT. This chain links TRBV4-1 with TRBJ1-1; the D gene is possibly TRBD1 (5 bases). V was shortened by 3 bases and J by 4 bases, with 21 bases between the two germline ends. This CDR3 spans 17 amino acids. Germline CDR1 reads MGHRA; CDR2 reads YSYEKL.

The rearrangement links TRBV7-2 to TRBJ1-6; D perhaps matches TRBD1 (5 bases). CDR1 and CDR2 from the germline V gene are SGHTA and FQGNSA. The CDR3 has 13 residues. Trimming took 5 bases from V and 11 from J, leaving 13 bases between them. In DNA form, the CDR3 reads TGTGCCAGCAGCCTGCAGGGTACGGCACCCCTCCACTTT. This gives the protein CASSLQGTAPLHF.

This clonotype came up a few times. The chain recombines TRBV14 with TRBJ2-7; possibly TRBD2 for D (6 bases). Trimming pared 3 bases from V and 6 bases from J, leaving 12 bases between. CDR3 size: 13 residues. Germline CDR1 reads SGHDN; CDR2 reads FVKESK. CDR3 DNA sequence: TGTGCCAGCAGCCAGGGAGGCTGGGGCGAGCAGTACGTC. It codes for CASSQGGWGEQYV.

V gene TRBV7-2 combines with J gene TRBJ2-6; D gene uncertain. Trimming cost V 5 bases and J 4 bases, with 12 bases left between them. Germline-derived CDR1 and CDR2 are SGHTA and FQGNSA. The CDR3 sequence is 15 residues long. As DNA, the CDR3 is TGTGCCAGCAGCACCCTGGGCGCCGGGGCCAACGTCCTGACTTTC. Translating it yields CASSTLGAGANVLTF. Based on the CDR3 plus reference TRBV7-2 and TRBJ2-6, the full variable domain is GAGVSQSPSNKVTEKGKDVELRCDPISGHTALYWYRQSLGQGLEFLIYFQGNSAPDKSGLPSDRFSAERTGGSVSTLTIQRTQQEDSAVYLCASSTLGAGANVLTFGAGSRLTVL.

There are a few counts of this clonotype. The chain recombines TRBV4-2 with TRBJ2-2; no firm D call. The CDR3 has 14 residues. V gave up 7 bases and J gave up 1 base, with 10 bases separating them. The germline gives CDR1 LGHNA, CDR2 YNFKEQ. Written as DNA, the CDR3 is TGTGCCAGCATCTACACAGTGAACACCGGGGAGCTGTTTTTT. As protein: CASIYTVNTGELFF.

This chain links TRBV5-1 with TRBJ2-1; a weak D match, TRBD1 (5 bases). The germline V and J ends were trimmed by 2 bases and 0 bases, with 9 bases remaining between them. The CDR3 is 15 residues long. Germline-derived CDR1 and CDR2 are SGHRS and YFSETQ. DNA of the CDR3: TGCGCCAGCAGCTTCAGGGCCAGCTCCTACAATGAGCAGTTCTTC. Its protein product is CASSFRASSYNEQFF.

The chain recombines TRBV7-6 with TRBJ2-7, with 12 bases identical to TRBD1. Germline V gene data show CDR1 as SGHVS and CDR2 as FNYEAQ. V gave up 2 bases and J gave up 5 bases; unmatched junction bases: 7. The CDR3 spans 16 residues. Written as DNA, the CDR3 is TGTGCCAGCAGCTTATATTCGGGGACAGGGGGCAACGAGCAGTACTTC. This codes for CASSLYSGTGGNEQYF.

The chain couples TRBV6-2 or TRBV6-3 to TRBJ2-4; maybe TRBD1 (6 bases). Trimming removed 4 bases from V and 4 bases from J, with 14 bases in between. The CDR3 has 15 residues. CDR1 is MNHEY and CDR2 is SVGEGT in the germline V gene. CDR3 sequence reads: CASSFSPGQKNIQYF. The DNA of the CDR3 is TGTGCCAGCAGTTTCTCGCCGGGACAAAAAAACATTCAGTACTTC.

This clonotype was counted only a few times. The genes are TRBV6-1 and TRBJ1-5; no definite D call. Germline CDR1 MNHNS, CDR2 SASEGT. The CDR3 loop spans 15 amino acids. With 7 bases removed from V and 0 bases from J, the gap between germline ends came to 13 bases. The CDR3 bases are TGTGCCAGCACCCCGAAGGGATATAGCAATCAGCCCCAGCATTTT. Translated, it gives CASTPKGYSNQPQHF.

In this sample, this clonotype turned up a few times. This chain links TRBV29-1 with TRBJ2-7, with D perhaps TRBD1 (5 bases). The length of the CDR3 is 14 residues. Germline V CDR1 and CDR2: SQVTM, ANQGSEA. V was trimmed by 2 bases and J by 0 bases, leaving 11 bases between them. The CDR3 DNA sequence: TGCAGCGTTGAAAAAGGGGCCCCCTCCTACGAGCAGTACTTC. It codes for CSVEKGAPSYEQYF.

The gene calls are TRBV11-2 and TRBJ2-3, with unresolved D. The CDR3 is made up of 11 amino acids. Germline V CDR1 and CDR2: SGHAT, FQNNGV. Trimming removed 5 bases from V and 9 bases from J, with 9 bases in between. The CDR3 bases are TGTGCCAGCAGCCCATTTTTGACGCAGTATTTT. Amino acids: CASSPFLTQYF.

Here the CDR3 DNA reads TGTGCCAGCAGTGTTGGGGGCCCGGGCTACACCTTC. Translated: CASSVGGPGYTF. The J gene is TRBJ1-2, the V gene TRBV2; tentative D call: TRBD1 (6 bases). Germline V gene lookup returns CDR1 SNHLY and CDR2 FYNNEI. This CDR3 spans 12 amino acids. V was trimmed by 4 bases and J by 8 bases, leaving 11 bases between them.

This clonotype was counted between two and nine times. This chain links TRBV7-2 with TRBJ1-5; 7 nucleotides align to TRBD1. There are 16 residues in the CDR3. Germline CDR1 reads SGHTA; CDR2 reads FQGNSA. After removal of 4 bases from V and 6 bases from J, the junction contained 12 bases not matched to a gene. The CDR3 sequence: CASSSFGQVRFQPQHF. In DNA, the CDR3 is TGTGCCAGCAGCTCCTTCGGACAGGTTCGTTTTCAGCCCCAGCATTTT. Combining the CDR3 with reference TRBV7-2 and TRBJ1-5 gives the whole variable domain GAGVSQSPSNKVTEKGKDVELRCDPISGHTALYWYRQSLGQGLEFLIYFQGNSAPDKSGLPSDRFSAERTGGSVSTLTIQRTQQEDSAVYLCASSSFGQVRFQPQHFGDGTRLSIL.

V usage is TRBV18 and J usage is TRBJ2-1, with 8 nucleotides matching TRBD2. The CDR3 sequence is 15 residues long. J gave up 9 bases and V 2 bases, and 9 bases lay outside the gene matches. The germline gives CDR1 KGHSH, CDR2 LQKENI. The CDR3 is CASSPEIAGNLEQFF. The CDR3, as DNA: TGTGCCAGCTCACCAGAGATAGCGGGGAATCTTGAGCAGTTCTTC.

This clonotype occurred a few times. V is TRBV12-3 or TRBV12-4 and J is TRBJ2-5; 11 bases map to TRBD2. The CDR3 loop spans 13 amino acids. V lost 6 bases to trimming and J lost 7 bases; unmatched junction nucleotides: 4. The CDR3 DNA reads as TGTGCCAGCAGCGATCTAGCGGGGGGGACCCAGTACTTC. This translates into CASSDLAGGTQYF.

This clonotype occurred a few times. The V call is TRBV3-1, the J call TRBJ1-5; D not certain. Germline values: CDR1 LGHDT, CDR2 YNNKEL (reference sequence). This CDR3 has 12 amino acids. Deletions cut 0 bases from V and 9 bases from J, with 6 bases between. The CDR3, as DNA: TGTGCCAGCAGCCAAGAAAAGGGGCCCCAGCATTTT. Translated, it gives CASSQEKGPQHF.

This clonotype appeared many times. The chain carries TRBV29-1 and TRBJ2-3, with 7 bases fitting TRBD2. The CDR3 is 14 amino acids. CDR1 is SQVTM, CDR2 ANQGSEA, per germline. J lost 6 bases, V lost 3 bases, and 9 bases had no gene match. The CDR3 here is CSVDIGGLTDTQYF. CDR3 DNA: TGCAGCGTTGATATCGGGGGGTTAACGGATACGCAGTATTTT.

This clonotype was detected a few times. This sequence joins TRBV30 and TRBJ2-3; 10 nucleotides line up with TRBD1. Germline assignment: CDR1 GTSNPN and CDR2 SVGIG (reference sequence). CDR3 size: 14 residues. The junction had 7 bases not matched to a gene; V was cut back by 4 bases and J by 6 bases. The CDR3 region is CAWTRTGGSDTQYF. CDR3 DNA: TGTGCCTGGACGCGGACAGGGGGTAGCGATACGCAGTATTTT.

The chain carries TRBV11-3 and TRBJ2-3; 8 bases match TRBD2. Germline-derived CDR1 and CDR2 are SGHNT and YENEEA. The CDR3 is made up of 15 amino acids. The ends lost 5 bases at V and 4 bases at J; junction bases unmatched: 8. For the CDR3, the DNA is TGTGCCAGCAGCCTGACTAGCGAGGGGTCAGATACGCAGTATTTT. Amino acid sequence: CASSLTSEGSDTQYF.

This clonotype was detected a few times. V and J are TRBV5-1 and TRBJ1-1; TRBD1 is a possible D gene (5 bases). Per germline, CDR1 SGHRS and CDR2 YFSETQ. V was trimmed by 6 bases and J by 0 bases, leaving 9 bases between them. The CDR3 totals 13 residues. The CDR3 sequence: CASKQAMNTEAFF. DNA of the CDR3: TGCGCCAGCAAACAGGCGATGAACACTGAAGCTTTCTTT.

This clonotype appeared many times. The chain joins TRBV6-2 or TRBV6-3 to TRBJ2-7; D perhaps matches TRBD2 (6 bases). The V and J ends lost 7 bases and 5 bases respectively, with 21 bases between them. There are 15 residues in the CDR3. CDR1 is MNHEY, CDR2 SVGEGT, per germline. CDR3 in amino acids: CASNLRDSAIHEQYF. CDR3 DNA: TGTGCCAGCAATTTACGGGACTCTGCGATCCACGAGCAGTACTTC.

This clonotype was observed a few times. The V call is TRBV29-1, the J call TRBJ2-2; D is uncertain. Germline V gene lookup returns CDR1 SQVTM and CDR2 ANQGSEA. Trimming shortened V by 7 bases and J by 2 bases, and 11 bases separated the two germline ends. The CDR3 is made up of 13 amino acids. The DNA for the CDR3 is TGCAGCGGTCGACGTACCAACACCGGGGAGCTGTTTTTT. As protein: CSGRRTNTGELFF.

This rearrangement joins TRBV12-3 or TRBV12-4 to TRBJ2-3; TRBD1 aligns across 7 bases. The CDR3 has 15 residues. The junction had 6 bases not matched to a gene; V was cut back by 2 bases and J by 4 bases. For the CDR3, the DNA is TGTGCCAGCAGTTTATGGGGACAGACCCCAGATACGCAGTATTTT. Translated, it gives CASSLWGQTPDTQYF.

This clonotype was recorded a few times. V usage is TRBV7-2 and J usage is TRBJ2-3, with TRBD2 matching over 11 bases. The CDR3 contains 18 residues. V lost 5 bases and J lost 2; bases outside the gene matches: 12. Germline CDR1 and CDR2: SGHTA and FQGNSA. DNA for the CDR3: TGTGCCAGCAGCCCCCAGGCTCTAGCGGGGGGACACACAGATACGCAGTATTTT. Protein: CASSPQALAGGHTDTQYF.

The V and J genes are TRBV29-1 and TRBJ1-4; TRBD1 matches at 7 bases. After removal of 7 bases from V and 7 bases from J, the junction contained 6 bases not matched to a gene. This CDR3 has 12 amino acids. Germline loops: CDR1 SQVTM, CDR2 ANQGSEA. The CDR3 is CSASGTVEKLFF. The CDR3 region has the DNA TGCAGCGCCTCCGGGACAGTTGAAAAACTGTTTTTT.

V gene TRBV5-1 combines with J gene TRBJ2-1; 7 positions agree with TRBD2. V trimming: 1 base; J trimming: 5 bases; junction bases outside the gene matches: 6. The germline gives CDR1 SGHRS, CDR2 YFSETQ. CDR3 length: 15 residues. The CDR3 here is CASSLNAGTNNEQFF. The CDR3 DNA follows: TGCGCCAGCAGCTTGAACGCCGGGACTAACAATGAGCAGTTCTTC. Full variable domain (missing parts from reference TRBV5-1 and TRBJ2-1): KAGVTQTPRYLIKTRGQQVTLSCSPISGHRSVSWYQQTPGQGLQFLFEYFSETQRNKGNFPGRFSGRQFSNSRSEMNVSTLELGDSALYLCASSLNAGTNNEQFFGPGTRLTVL.

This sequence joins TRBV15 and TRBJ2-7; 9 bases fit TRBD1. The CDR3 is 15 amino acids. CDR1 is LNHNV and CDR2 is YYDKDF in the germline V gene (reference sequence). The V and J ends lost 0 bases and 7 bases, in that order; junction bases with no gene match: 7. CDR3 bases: TGTGCCACCAGCAGAGATCTTAACAGGGGGCGGGAGCAGTACTTC. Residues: CATSRDLNRGREQYF.

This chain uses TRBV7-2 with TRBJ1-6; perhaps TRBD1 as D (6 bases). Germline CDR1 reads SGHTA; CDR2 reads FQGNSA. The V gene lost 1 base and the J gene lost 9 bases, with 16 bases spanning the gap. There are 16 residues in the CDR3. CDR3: CASSLGGQEGVSPLHF. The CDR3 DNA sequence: TGTGCCAGCAGCTTAGGAGGGCAGGAGGGGGTTTCACCCCTCCACTTT.

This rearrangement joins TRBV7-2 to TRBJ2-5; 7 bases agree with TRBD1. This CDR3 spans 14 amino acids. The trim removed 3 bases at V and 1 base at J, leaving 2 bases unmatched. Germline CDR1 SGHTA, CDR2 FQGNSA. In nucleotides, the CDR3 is TGTGCCAGCAGCTTTAACAGGGGCCAAGAGACCCAGTACTTC. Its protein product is CASSFNRGQETQYF.

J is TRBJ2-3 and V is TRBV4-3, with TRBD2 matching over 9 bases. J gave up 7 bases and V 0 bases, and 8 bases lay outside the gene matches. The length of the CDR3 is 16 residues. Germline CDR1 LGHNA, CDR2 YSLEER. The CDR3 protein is CASSQDRSSGVNTQYF. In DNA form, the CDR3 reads TGCGCCAGCAGCCAAGATAGATCTAGCGGGGTAAATACGCAGTATTTT.

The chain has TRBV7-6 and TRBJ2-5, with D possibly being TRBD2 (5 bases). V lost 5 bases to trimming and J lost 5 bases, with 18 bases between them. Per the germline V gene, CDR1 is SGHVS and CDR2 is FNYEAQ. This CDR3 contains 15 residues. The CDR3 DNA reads TGTGCCAGCAGCCCCGGAGCCACCCGCGGGGAGACCCAGTACTTC. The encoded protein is CASSPGATRGETQYF.

The DNA of the CDR3 is TGTGCCAGCAGCTTTCTTCAGGGGGGCGAGCAGTACGTC. Encoded protein: CASSFLQGGEQYV. V is TRBV7-9 and J is TRBJ2-7; possible D gene TRBD1, 7 bases. The V end lost 3 bases, the J end lost 6 bases, and 12 bases lay between the germline ends. The V gene's germline CDR1 is SEHNR and CDR2 FQNEAQ (reference sequence). CDR3 length: 13 amino acids.